Listed below are T cell receptor beta chains from one sample, sequenced in a study of T cell repertoires in cytomegalovirus infection. Their target antigens are unknown. TCRdb analysed the reads with MiXCR anew, one entry per CDR3 protein. The table includes around 55,000 distinct CDR3 sequences, 15% to 25% detected once. Specimen: CD8+ T cells from cultured PBMCs, collected from culture after CMV antigen stimulation. The receptors were sampled from a human donor in good health (CMV status not recorded). Some clones in this sample may be carry-over from other donors' samples. Both conserved end residues are part of each CDR3. A D gene is named only where the DNA matches it firmly. Size values are once, few and many counts, or a class for expanded clones, and some rows have none.

cdr3_aa: CATSDPDQYNEQFF; cdr3_nt: TGTGCCACCAGTGATCCAGACCAATACAATGAGCAGTTCTTC; clone_size: few; d_call: NA; j_call: TRBJ2-1; v_call: TRBV24-1
cdr3_aa: CASSPSGLGQYF; cdr3_nt: TGTGCCAGCAGCCCCTCGGGGTTAGGGCAGTACTTC; clone_size: NA; d_call: NA; j_call: TRBJ2-7; v_call: TRBV7-6
cdr3_aa: CASSYRDRVPGTEAFF; cdr3_nt: TGTGCCAGCAGCTACCGGGACAGGGTTCCGGGGACTGAAGCTTTCTTT; clone_size: NA; d_call: TRBD1; j_call: TRBJ1-1; v_call: TRBV13
cdr3_aa: CAGGLGGSIQYF; cdr3_nt: TGTGCCGGAGGCCTTGGAGGTAGCATTCAGTACTTC; clone_size: few; d_call: NA; j_call: TRBJ2-4; v_call: TRBV5-6
cdr3_aa: CASTFLGATGEDYTF; cdr3_nt: TGTGCCAGCACCTTTCTTGGGGCAACGGGTGAGGACTACACCTTC; clone_size: many; d_call: NA; j_call: TRBJ1-2; v_call: TRBV11-2
cdr3_aa: CASRLTSGHSSYEQYF; cdr3_nt: TGTGCCAGCAGACTTACTAGCGGGCACAGCTCCTACGAGCAGTACTTC; clone_size: NA; d_call: TRBD2; j_call: TRBJ2-7; v_call: TRBV6-2/TRBV6-3
cdr3_aa: CASSPEGEVVDLDF; cdr3_nt: TGTGCCAGCAGCCCGGAGGGGGAGGTGGTCGATTTGGACTTC; clone_size: NA; d_call: NA; j_call: TRBJ2-7; v_call: TRBV7-6
cdr3_aa: CASSQDGLNTEAFF; cdr3_nt: TGCGCCAGCAGCCAAGATGGTCTGAACACTGAAGCTTTCTTT; clone_size: NA; d_call: NA; j_call: TRBJ1-1; v_call: TRBV4-3
cdr3_aa: CASSPPTGGLYEQYF; cdr3_nt: TGTGCCAGCAGCCCCCCCACAGGGGGCCTCTACGAGCAGTACTTC; clone_size: few; d_call: TRBD1; j_call: TRBJ2-7; v_call: TRBV7-9
cdr3_aa: CASSVEGRAGTDTQYF; cdr3_nt: TGTGCCAGCAGCGTAGAAGGCCGTGCGGGAACAGATACGCAGTATTTT; clone_size: many; d_call: NA; j_call: TRBJ2-3; v_call: TRBV9
cdr3_aa: CASSPTTGAYGYTF; cdr3_nt: TGTGCCAGCAGCCCCACGACAGGCGCCTATGGCTACACCTTC; clone_size: few; d_call: NA; j_call: TRBJ1-2; v_call: TRBV9
cdr3_aa: CASSDVLGRGSETQYF; cdr3_nt: TGTGCCAGCAGCGACGTCCTCGGCAGGGGATCTGAGACCCAGTACTTC; clone_size: NA; d_call: NA; j_call: TRBJ2-5; v_call: TRBV2
cdr3_aa: CASSSWTNYGYTF; cdr3_nt: TGTGCCAGCAGCTCCTGGACAAACTATGGCTACACCTTC; clone_size: NA; d_call: NA; j_call: TRBJ1-2; v_call: TRBV7-2
cdr3_aa: CASSPGFANTGELFF; cdr3_nt: TGTGCCAGCAGCCCAGGGTTCGCGAACACCGGGGAGCTGTTTTTT; clone_size: NA; d_call: NA; j_call: TRBJ2-2; v_call: TRBV13
cdr3_aa: CASSLGTSVSTDTQYF; cdr3_nt: TGTGCCAGCAGCCTGGGGACTAGTGTAAGCACAGATACGCAGTATTTT; clone_size: NA; d_call: TRBD2; j_call: TRBJ2-3; v_call: TRBV28
cdr3_aa: CASSQGVAGVHDEQYF; cdr3_nt: TGCGCCAGCAGCCAAGGGGTAGCGGGAGTACACGACGAGCAGTACTTC; clone_size: once; d_call: TRBD2; j_call: TRBJ2-7; v_call: TRBV4-3
cdr3_aa: CASSETPEMSAFF; cdr3_nt: TGTGCCAGCAGTGAAACACCAGAGATGTCAGCTTTCTTT; clone_size: NA; d_call: NA; j_call: TRBJ1-1; v_call: TRBV6-4
cdr3_aa: CASSKTGVWVKDNEQFF; cdr3_nt: TGTGCCAGCAGCAAGACAGGGGTTTGGGTCAAGGATAATGAGCAGTTCTTC; clone_size: medium-sized; d_call: TRBD1; j_call: TRBJ2-1; v_call: TRBV7-2
cdr3_aa: CASSPRRDGETQYF; cdr3_nt: TGTGCCAGCAGCCCACGACGCGACGGCGAGACCCAGTACTTC; clone_size: few; d_call: NA; j_call: TRBJ2-5; v_call: TRBV7-2
cdr3_aa: CASSLVAESTGELFF; cdr3_nt: TGTGCCAGCAGCTTAGTAGCGGAGTCCACCGGGGAGCTGTTTTTT; clone_size: few; d_call: NA; j_call: TRBJ2-2; v_call: TRBV7-2
cdr3_aa: CASRGVRGQDYGYTF; cdr3_nt: TGTGCCAGCAGAGGAGTCAGAGGACAGGACTATGGCTACACCTTC; clone_size: few; d_call: TRBD1; j_call: TRBJ1-2; v_call: TRBV7-2
cdr3_aa: CASSAGTGDYGYTF; cdr3_nt: TGTGCCAGCAGCGCCGGGACAGGGGACTATGGCTACACCTTC; clone_size: NA; d_call: TRBD1; j_call: TRBJ1-2; v_call: TRBV12-3/TRBV12-4
cdr3_aa: CASRTSVTSANNEQFF; cdr3_nt: TGTGCCAGCAGGACCTCAGTGACTAGCGCTAACAATGAGCAGTTCTTC; clone_size: NA; d_call: TRBD2; j_call: TRBJ2-1; v_call: TRBV2
cdr3_aa: CASSPQGYYNEQFF; cdr3_nt: TGTGCCAGCTCACCTCAGGGATACTACAATGAGCAGTTCTTC; clone_size: many; d_call: NA; j_call: TRBJ2-1; v_call: TRBV18
cdr3_aa: CASSRDRVIYEQYF; cdr3_nt: TGTGCCAGCAGCCGGGACAGGGTCATCTACGAGCAGTACTTC; clone_size: many; d_call: TRBD1; j_call: TRBJ2-7; v_call: TRBV27
cdr3_aa: CASTYFDRGRDEQYF; cdr3_nt: TGTGCCAGCACCTATTTTGACAGGGGGCGCGACGAGCAGTACTTC; clone_size: many; d_call: TRBD1; j_call: TRBJ2-7; v_call: TRBV7-9
cdr3_aa: CASSQSGLAGRQETQYF; cdr3_nt: TGCGCCAGCAGCCAATCCGGACTAGCGGGACGTCAAGAGACCCAGTACTTC; clone_size: NA; d_call: TRBD2; j_call: TRBJ2-5; v_call: TRBV4-3
cdr3_aa: CASSLTGVRANEKLFF; cdr3_nt: TGTGCCAGCAGCTTAACAGGAGTGCGGGCTAATGAAAAACTGTTTTTT; clone_size: few; d_call: NA; j_call: TRBJ1-4; v_call: TRBV11-1
cdr3_aa: CASSQEMLGTGVNEKLFF; cdr3_nt: TGTGCCAGCAGCCAGGAAATGTTGGGAACAGGGGTAAATGAAAAACTGTTTTTT; clone_size: NA; d_call: TRBD1; j_call: TRBJ1-4; v_call: TRBV4-2
cdr3_aa: CASSLVWHTEAFF; cdr3_nt: TGTGCCAGCAGTTTAGTCTGGCACACTGAAGCTTTCTTT; clone_size: NA; d_call: NA; j_call: TRBJ1-1; v_call: TRBV12-3/TRBV12-4
cdr3_aa: CASSWTFFEAFF; cdr3_nt: TGTGCCAGCAGTTGGACGTTCTTTGAAGCTTTCTTT; clone_size: NA; d_call: NA; j_call: TRBJ1-1; v_call: TRBV7-6
cdr3_aa: CASSSLLYRPPGQNTGELFF; cdr3_nt: TGTGCCAGCAGCTCCCTATTGTACCGACCGCCGGGCCAAAACACCGGGGAGCTGTTTTTT; clone_size: many; d_call: NA; j_call: TRBJ2-2; v_call: TRBV5-6
cdr3_aa: CSVESRSYEQYF; cdr3_nt: TGCAGCGTTGAGTCCCGATCCTACGAGCAGTACTTC; clone_size: NA; d_call: NA; j_call: TRBJ2-7; v_call: TRBV29-1
cdr3_aa: CASSWGLDYNEQFF; cdr3_nt: TGTGCCAGCAGTTGGGGACTAGATTACAATGAGCAGTTCTTC; clone_size: NA; d_call: TRBD2; j_call: TRBJ2-1; v_call: TRBV6-2/TRBV6-3
cdr3_aa: CASSNSRTDRNYGYTF; cdr3_nt: TGTGCCAGTAGTAACTCGCGGACAGATCGAAACTATGGCTACACCTTC; clone_size: few; d_call: NA; j_call: TRBJ1-2; v_call: TRBV19
cdr3_aa: CASSIRQGDAFGEAFF; cdr3_nt: TGTGCCAGTAGTATAAGGCAGGGGGATGCGTTTGGTGAAGCTTTCTTT; clone_size: NA; d_call: TRBD1; j_call: TRBJ1-1; v_call: TRBV19
cdr3_aa: CASRVGDRLVDEQFF; cdr3_nt: TGTGCCAGCAGGGTAGGGGACAGGCTGGTGGATGAGCAGTTCTTC; clone_size: once; d_call: TRBD1; j_call: TRBJ2-1; v_call: TRBV6-1
cdr3_aa: CASSLTGTGSNEQFF; cdr3_nt: TGTGCCAGCAGCTTAACCGGGACAGGGAGCAATGAGCAGTTCTTC; clone_size: NA; d_call: TRBD1; j_call: TRBJ2-1; v_call: TRBV7-3
cdr3_aa: CASSSVQGVFF; cdr3_nt: TGTGCCAGCAGTAGCGTACAGGGGGTTTTCTTT; clone_size: many; d_call: TRBD1; j_call: TRBJ1-1; v_call: TRBV7-9
cdr3_aa: CASSRTGGYEKLFF; cdr3_nt: TGTGCCAGCAGTCGGACAGGGGGATATGAAAAACTGTTTTTT; clone_size: NA; d_call: TRBD1; j_call: TRBJ1-4; v_call: TRBV6-8
cdr3_aa: CAISPGLAGPTGELFF; cdr3_nt: TGTGCCATCAGCCCGGGACTAGCGGGACCTACTGGGGAGCTGTTTTTT; clone_size: NA; d_call: TRBD2; j_call: TRBJ2-2; v_call: TRBV10-3
cdr3_aa: CASSPGTGSPGANVLTF; cdr3_nt: TGTGCCAGCAGCCCGGGGACAGGGAGCCCTGGGGCCAACGTCCTGACTTTC; clone_size: NA; d_call: TRBD1; j_call: TRBJ2-6; v_call: TRBV7-2
cdr3_aa: CASSLLGESGGAGELFF; cdr3_nt: TGTGCCAGCAGCTTATTGGGTGAAAGCGGGGGTGCCGGGGAGCTGTTTTTT; clone_size: few; d_call: TRBD2; j_call: TRBJ2-2; v_call: TRBV7-2
cdr3_aa: CASSLSRQTYNEQFF; cdr3_nt: TGTGCCAGCAGCTTATCCAGACAAACCTACAATGAGCAGTTCTTC; clone_size: once; d_call: NA; j_call: TRBJ2-1; v_call: TRBV5-5
cdr3_aa: CASSSGTGVRGTEAFF; cdr3_nt: TGTGCCAGCAGCTCCGGGACAGGGGTCAGGGGCACTGAAGCTTTCTTT; clone_size: NA; d_call: TRBD1; j_call: TRBJ1-1; v_call: TRBV6-5
cdr3_aa: CSVEGARGRRNEQFF; cdr3_nt: TGCAGCGTTGAAGGGGCTAGGGGGCGAAGGAATGAGCAGTTCTTC; clone_size: NA; d_call: TRBD1; j_call: TRBJ2-1; v_call: TRBV29-1
cdr3_aa: CASSISQRPEAFF; cdr3_nt: TGTGCCAGCAGTATCTCCCAGAGGCCTGAAGCTTTCTTT; clone_size: few; d_call: NA; j_call: TRBJ1-1; v_call: TRBV6-2/TRBV6-3
cdr3_aa: CASSGLGTSYEQYF; cdr3_nt: TGTGCCAGCAGCGGACTAGGGACTTCGTACGAGCAGTACTTC; clone_size: few; d_call: NA; j_call: TRBJ2-7; v_call: TRBV9
cdr3_aa: CASSGPGGRSLNLNTEAFF; cdr3_nt: TGTGCCAGCAGCGGGCCGGGTGGCCGCTCCCTAAATTTGAACACTGAAGCTTTCTTT; clone_size: NA; d_call: NA; j_call: TRBJ1-1; v_call: TRBV7-8
cdr3_aa: CASSLVGSNTGELFF; cdr3_nt: TGTGCCAGCAGCTTGGTGGGGTCCAACACCGGGGAGCTGTTTTTT; clone_size: few; d_call: NA; j_call: TRBJ2-2; v_call: TRBV7-9
cdr3_aa: CASGQGDHQPQHF; cdr3_nt: TGTGCCAGCGGACAGGGTGATCATCAGCCCCAGCATTTT; clone_size: few; d_call: TRBD1; j_call: TRBJ1-5; v_call: TRBV6-5
cdr3_aa: CSVEGLAGGPSEQFF; cdr3_nt: TGCAGCGTTGAGGGACTAGCGGGGGGGCCTAGTGAGCAGTTCTTC; clone_size: many; d_call: TRBD2; j_call: TRBJ2-1; v_call: TRBV29-1
cdr3_aa: CASSQEGGDGELFF; cdr3_nt: TGTGCCAGCAGCCAAGAGGGAGGGGACGGGGAGCTGTTTTTT; clone_size: NA; d_call: TRBD2; j_call: TRBJ2-2; v_call: TRBV4-2
cdr3_aa: CASSRTVSYNEQFF; cdr3_nt: TGTGCCAGCAGTCGGACAGTTTCCTACAATGAGCAGTTCTTC; clone_size: few; d_call: NA; j_call: TRBJ2-1; v_call: TRBV6-2/TRBV6-3
cdr3_aa: CASSSGQYYGYTF; cdr3_nt: TGTGCCAGCAGCTCGGGACAGTACTATGGCTACACCTTC; clone_size: few; d_call: TRBD1; j_call: TRBJ1-2; v_call: TRBV7-2
cdr3_aa: CASSRLGGTYEQYF; cdr3_nt: TGTGCCAGCAGCCGGCTGGGGGGTACCTACGAGCAGTACTTC; clone_size: NA; d_call: NA; j_call: TRBJ2-7; v_call: TRBV7-2
cdr3_aa: CASSSSSGRDTDTQYF; cdr3_nt: TGTGCCAGCAGTTCTTCTAGCGGGAGGGACACAGATACGCAGTATTTT; clone_size: many; d_call: TRBD2; j_call: TRBJ2-3; v_call: TRBV28